These 23 T cell receptor beta chains share one sample of origin, sequenced in a study of CD8 T cells in ankylosing spondylitis. In TCRdb, the 5' RACE reads were re-called with MiXCR into one record per CDR3 protein. The top ten clones hold about 8.3% of a sample with just over 150,000 distinct CDR3 sequences, around 17% of them seen once. Sequenced sample: blood, either unsorted or a sorted T cell fraction (not recorded which). The receptors were gathered from a male donor with ankylosing spondylitis or in good health (not recorded which).

This clonotype was seen at least ten times. This rearrangement joins TRBV18 to TRBJ1-1, with TRBD1 matching 10 bases. The CDR3 extends over 16 amino acids. V shed 1 base and J 1 base; nucleotides not matched to a gene: 3. Germline V gene lookup returns CDR1 KGHSH and CDR2 LQKENI. The CDR3 nucleotides are TGTGCCAGCTCACCACTGGGACAGGGGAGGAACACTGAAGCTTTCTTT. This sequence encodes CASSPLGQGRNTEAFF.

The chain is built from TRBV6-1 and TRBJ2-2; the match to TRBD2 covers 9 bases. The germline CDR1 and CDR2 sequences are MNHNS and SASEGT. After removal of 3 bases from V and 0 bases from J, the junction contained 14 bases not matched to a gene. The CDR3 has 20 residues. The CDR3 DNA is TGTGCCAGCAGTGATCTAGCCGGACTAGCGCGAACCGCGAACACCGGGGAGCTGTTTTTT. The encoded protein is CASSDLAGLARTANTGELFF.

The sample holds many counts of this clonotype. V and J are TRBV5-1 and TRBJ1-1; tentative D call: TRBD1 (5 bases). Trimming removed 0 bases at V and 10 bases at J, with 13 bases between. Germline loops: CDR1 SGHRS, CDR2 YFSETQ. CDR3 size: 13 residues. CDR3 loop: CASSLEETGGAFF. The CDR3 DNA sequence: TGCGCCAGCAGCTTGGAGGAGACGGGGGGAGCTTTCTTT.

This clonotype was found a few times. The chain combines TRBV7-9 with TRBJ2-7; D uncertain. The CDR3 has 13 residues. Germline lookup yields CDR1 SEHNR and CDR2 FQNEAQ (reference sequence). The V and J ends lost 5 bases and 6 bases respectively, with 14 bases between them. The CDR3: CASSINGVLEQYF. The CDR3 DNA reads TGTGCCAGCAGCATTAACGGAGTTCTCGAGCAGTACTTC.

The sample holds a few counts of this clonotype. This rearrangement joins TRBV14 to TRBJ2-7; D is undetermined. Germline V gives CDR1 SGHDN, CDR2 FVKESK. The CDR3 is 14 residues long. Trimming stripped 7 bases from V and 3 bases from J, with 16 bases between. For the CDR3, the DNA is TGTGCCAGCAACCAGAAGTACGGGCACTACGAGCAGTACTTC. Translating it yields CASNQKYGHYEQYF.

This clonotype was counted ten times or more. This chain connects TRBV10-3 to TRBJ1-2; D is uncertain. V dropped 6 bases and J dropped 3 bases, with 17 bases sitting between them. The CDR3 is made up of 15 amino acids. Per the germline V gene, CDR1 is ENHRY and CDR2 is SYGVKD. CDR3 sequence (DNA): TGTGCCATCAGAAACGACAAAGGCGACGACTATGGCTACACCTTC. Protein: CAIRNDKGDDYGYTF.

This clonotype has at least ten counts. The chain has TRBV20-1 and TRBJ2-2, with D possibly being TRBD1 or TRBD2 (5 bases each). V lost 5 bases and J lost 5, with 12 bases in between. The CDR3 is 13 amino acids. Germline assignment: CDR1 DFQATT and CDR2 SNEGSKA (reference sequence). CDR3 in amino acids: CSAGTDGTGELFF. The CDR3 DNA follows: TGCAGTGCTGGGACGGATGGGACCGGGGAGCTGTTTTTT.

This clonotype has ten or more counts. The V call is TRBV4-1, the J call TRBJ1-1; the D gene is possibly TRBD1 (5 bases). This CDR3 is built from 16 residues. V was shortened by 2 bases and J by 7 bases, with 20 bases between the two germline ends. Germline values: CDR1 MGHRA, CDR2 YSYEKL. CDR3: CASSQPIGATLDEAFF. DNA of the CDR3: TGCGCCAGCAGCCAACCTATAGGGGCAACCCTAGATGAAGCTTTCTTT.

This clonotype has a count of ten or more. This rearrangement joins TRBV5-1 to TRBJ2-5, with 13 bases identical to TRBD2. Germline V CDR1 and CDR2: SGHRS, YFSETQ. CDR3 length equals 17 residues. The V and J ends lost 0 bases and 0 bases, in that order; junction bases with no gene match: 2. CDR3 in amino acids: CASSLGGLAGNQETQYF. In DNA, the CDR3 is TGCGCCAGCAGCTTGGGGGGACTAGCGGGGAACCAAGAGACCCAGTACTTC.

This clonotype was observed at least ten times. This sequence joins TRBV2 and TRBJ2-1; D might be TRBD1 (6 bases). The V gene lost 7 bases and the J gene lost 6 bases, with 19 bases spanning the gap. Germline CDR1 is SNHLY and CDR2 is FYNNEI. The CDR3 consists of 15 residues. CDR3 bases: TGTGCCAGCACATACTTGGGACAAGGGGGCAATGAGCAGTTCTTC. Translation gives CASTYLGQGGNEQFF.

This clonotype was seen repeatedly, ten times or more. The gene calls are TRBV12-3 or TRBV12-4 and TRBJ2-2; 9 positions match TRBD1. The V gene end was trimmed by 5 bases and the J gene end by 5 bases; junction bases not matched to a gene: 9. The CDR3 spans 16 residues. DNA of the CDR3: TGTGCCAGCAGTCCTACTTGGGACAGGGTAACCGGGGAGCTGTTTTTT. Its translation: CASSPTWDRVTGELFF.

This clonotype was observed a handful of times. V and J are TRBV20-1 and TRBJ2-7, with a tentative D call TRBD1 (6 bases). The CDR3 loop spans 12 amino acids. Germline loops: CDR1 DFQATT, CDR2 SNEGSKA (reference sequence). Trimming removed 6 bases at V and 3 bases at J, with 12 bases between. CDR3 region: CSAEQGGYEQYF. The CDR3 DNA follows: TGCAGTGCGGAACAGGGTGGCTACGAGCAGTACTTC.

In its sample, this clonotype was seen a few times. The chain combines TRBV6-1 with TRBJ2-1; TRBD2 aligns across 11 bases. Germline CDR1 reads MNHNS; CDR2 reads SASEGT. V gave up 6 bases and J gave up 9 bases; unmatched junction bases: 10. The CDR3 consists of 15 residues. The CDR3 reads CASRQTSGNMGEQFF. CDR3 sequence (DNA): TGTGCCAGCAGACAGACTAGCGGGAACATGGGTGAGCAGTTCTTC.

A remark on this clonotype: This may be a read error: a much more frequent sequence differs by one nucleotide. This chain's CDR3 is CVSSTGTTGSSYNEQFF. Here the CDR3 DNA reads TGTGTCAGCAGCACCGGGACAACGGGGAGCTCCTACAATGAGCAGTTCTTC. The chain links TRBV12-3 or TRBV12-4 to TRBJ2-1; D perhaps matches TRBD1 (6 bases). The CDR3 spans 17 residues.

This rearrangement joins TRBV5-1 to TRBJ1-4; D unclear. Trimming left V 0 bases short and J 5 bases short, with 8 bases between. This CDR3 is 14 amino acids long. Germline CDR1 SGHRS, CDR2 YFSETQ. The CDR3 coding sequence is TGCGCCAGCAGCTTGGATAGAGGGAATGAAAAACTGTTTTTT. Its translation: CASSLDRGNEKLFF. Full variable domain (missing parts from reference TRBV5-1 and TRBJ1-4): KAGVTQTPRYLIKTRGQQVTLSCSPISGHRSVSWYQQTPGQGLQFLFEYFSETQRNKGNFPGRFSGRQFSNSRSEMNVSTLELGDSALYLCASSLDRGNEKLFFGSGTQLSVL.

This clonotype was seen more than once but under ten times. This chain links TRBV5-1 with TRBJ2-2; D perhaps matches TRBD2 (6 bases). CDR3 length: 17 residues. The V gene's germline CDR1 is SGHRS and CDR2 YFSETQ. With 3 bases removed from V and 4 bases from J, the gap between germline ends came to 19 bases. The CDR3 region has the DNA TGCGCCAGCAGCTCGGCAACTAGCTCCGTGGGCACCGGGGAGCTGTTTTTT. It encodes CASSSATSSVGTGELFF.

This clonotype occurred many times. The chain has TRBV19 and TRBJ2-3; a weak D match, TRBD1 (6 bases). CDR3 length: 13 residues. Trimming removed 5 bases from V and 6 bases from J, with 12 bases in between. CDR1 and CDR2 from the germline V gene are LNHDA and SQIVND (reference sequence). The chain's CDR3 is CASSSWTEDTQYF. The CDR3 bases are TGTGCCAGTAGTTCCTGGACAGAGGATACGCAGTATTTT.

This clonotype came up many times. This chain links TRBV12-3 or TRBV12-4 with TRBJ2-3; the match to TRBD2 covers 11 bases. Germline trimming cut 5 bases from V and 1 base from J; bases unmatched to any gene: 17. This CDR3 region has 20 residues. CDR3 sequence: CASSKRLAGPRSAGTDTQYF. The CDR3 nucleotides read TGTGCCAGCAGTAAGCGACTAGCGGGACCCCGTTCGGCCGGCACAGATACGCAGTATTTT.

At least ten counts were recorded for this clonotype. The V call is TRBV19, the J call TRBJ2-2, with 8 bases fitting TRBD1. J was trimmed by 0 bases and V by 5 bases; bases with no gene match: 5. This CDR3 contains 16 residues. Germline V gives CDR1 LNHDA, CDR2 SQIVND (reference sequence). The CDR3 sequence: CASSLRGPPNTGELFF. The CDR3 region has the DNA TGTGCCAGTAGTCTCAGGGGGCCGCCGAACACCGGGGAGCTGTTTTTT. The full variable domain, with the rest looked up from reference TRBV19 and TRBJ2-2, is DGGITQSPKYLFRKEGQNVTLSCEQNLNHDAMYWYRQDPGQGLRLIYYSQIVNDFQKGDIAEGYSVSREKKESFPLTVTSAQKNPTAFYLCASSLRGPPNTGELFFGEGSRLTVL.

This clonotype was seen ten or more times. The chain couples TRBV5-1 to TRBJ2-2; D uncertain. The CDR3 sequence is 14 residues long. In germline, CDR1 is SGHRS, CDR2 YFSETQ. V was trimmed by 2 bases and J by 1 base, leaving 6 bases between them. The CDR3 sequence: CASSFGGNTGELFF. As DNA, the CDR3 is TGCGCCAGCAGCTTTGGCGGGAACACCGGGGAGCTGTTTTTT.

This clonotype appeared many times. The J gene is TRBJ1-6, the V gene TRBV3-1; D is unclear. The germline V and J ends were trimmed by 0 bases and 17 bases, with 17 bases remaining between them. This CDR3 has 14 amino acids. Looked up from germline, CDR1 is LGHDT and CDR2 is YNNKEL (reference sequence). CDR3 sequence reads: CASSQDLRQAVVHF. The CDR3 DNA reads as TGTGCCAGCAGCCAAGATTTAAGGCAGGCGGTGGTCCACTTT.

The sample holds many counts of this clonotype. The chain joins TRBV7-8 to TRBJ2-1, with D tentatively TRBD2 (5 bases). With 7 bases removed from V and 12 bases from J, the gap between germline ends came to 22 bases. Germline V gene lookup returns CDR1 SGHVS and CDR2 FQNEAQ. CDR3 length: 14 residues. CDR3: CASTQVRDSLVQFF. The CDR3, as DNA: TGTGCCAGCACCCAGGTTCGGGATTCCCTAGTGCAGTTCTTC.

Many counts were recorded for this clonotype. V gene TRBV9 combines with J gene TRBJ2-2; TRBD1 might be the D (5 bases). Trimming removed 3 bases from V and 0 bases from J, with 18 bases in between. The germline V gene has CDR1 SGDLS and CDR2 YYNGEE. The length of the CDR3 is 18 residues. The CDR3 region has the DNA TGTGCCAGCAGCGGAGCTGGTGGGGCCAACGCGAACACCGGGGAGCTGTTTTTT. It translates to CASSGAGGANANTGELFF. The variable domain in full, with the rest retrieved from reference TRBV9 and TRBJ2-2, is DSGVTQTPKHLITATGQRVTLRCSPRSGDLSVYWYQQSLDQGLQFLIQYYNGEERAKGNILERFSAQQFPDLHSELNLSSLELGDSALYFCASSGAGGANANTGELFFGEGSRLTVL.